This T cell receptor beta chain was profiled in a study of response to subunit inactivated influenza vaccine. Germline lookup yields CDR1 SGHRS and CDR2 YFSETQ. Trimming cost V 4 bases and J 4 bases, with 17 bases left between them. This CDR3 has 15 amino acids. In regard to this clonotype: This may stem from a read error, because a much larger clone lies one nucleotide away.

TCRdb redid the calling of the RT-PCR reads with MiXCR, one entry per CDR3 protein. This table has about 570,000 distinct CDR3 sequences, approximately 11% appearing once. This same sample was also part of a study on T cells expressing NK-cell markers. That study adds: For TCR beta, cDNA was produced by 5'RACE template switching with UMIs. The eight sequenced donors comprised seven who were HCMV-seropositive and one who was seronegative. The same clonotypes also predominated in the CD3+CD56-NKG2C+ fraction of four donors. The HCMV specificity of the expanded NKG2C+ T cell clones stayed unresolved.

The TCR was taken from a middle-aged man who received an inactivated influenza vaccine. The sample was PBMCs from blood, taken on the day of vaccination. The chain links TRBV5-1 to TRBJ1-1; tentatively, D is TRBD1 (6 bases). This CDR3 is CASSRGTFQVTEAFF. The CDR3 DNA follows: TGCGCCAGCAGCAGGGGGACATTTCAGGTCACTGAAGCTTTCTTT.